These 32 T cell receptor beta chains were sequenced from one sample in a study of CD8 T cells in ankylosing spondylitis. Findings and limits, study-wide: For ankylosing spondylitis blood, a TCR beta motif of seven to nine highly homologous variants appeared characteristic.

TCRdb passed the 5' RACE reads through MiXCR, listing each CDR3 protein once. The sample gives hundreds of thousands of distinct CDR3 sequences, about 11% of which show up once; 0.51% is in the top ten. Their specific antigens are unknown. The specimen was blood, either unsorted or a sorted T cell fraction (not recorded which). All receptors come from a male donor with ankylosing spondylitis.

This clonotype was seen a few times. The chain is built from TRBV12-3 or TRBV12-4 and TRBJ2-2; TRBD1 matches at 7 bases. Losses at the gene ends were 6 bases for V and 5 bases for J; bases not matched to a gene: 3. The CDR3 covers 13 residues. The CDR3 loop reads CASRQQGTGELFF. The CDR3 DNA reads TGTGCCAGCAGGCAACAGGGGACCGGGGAGCTGTTTTTT.

There are a few counts of this clonotype. The rearrangement links TRBV20-1 to TRBJ2-7, with 7 positions matching TRBD2. The trim removed 3 bases at V and 1 base at J, leaving 6 bases unmatched. The CDR3 covers 14 residues. Germline assignment: CDR1 DFQATT and CDR2 SNEGSKA (reference sequence). CDR3 region: CSASGRWGSYEQYF. CDR3 nucleotide sequence: TGCAGTGCTAGCGGGAGGTGGGGGTCCTACGAGCAGTACTTC.

This clonotype was picked up a small number of times. J is TRBJ1-3 and V is TRBV7-2; D possibly corresponds to TRBD1 (5 bases). Trimming took 5 bases from V and 8 from J, leaving 16 bases between them. The CDR3 totals 14 residues. The germline V gene has CDR1 SGHTA and CDR2 FQGNSA. The CDR3 DNA reads TGTGCCAGCAGCGCGGGACCGGGCGGACACACCATATATTTT. Translated, it gives CASSAGPGGHTIYF.

This clonotype was seen at least ten times. V usage is TRBV29-1 and J usage is TRBJ2-7, with D maybe TRBD1 (6 bases). The CDR3 sequence is 12 residues long. Trimming shortened V by 7 bases and J by 2 bases, and 12 bases separated the two germline ends. The germline V gene encodes CDR1 SQVTM and CDR2 ANQGSEA. This CDR3 is CSAADRTYEQYF. CDR3 nucleotides: TGCAGCGCCGCGGACAGAACCTACGAGCAGTACTTC.

This clonotype was seen a few times. The chain is built from TRBV18 and TRBJ2-1; D gene ambiguous. The germline CDR1 and CDR2 sequences are KGHSH and LQKENI. The V gene lost 2 bases and the J gene lost 5 bases, with 10 bases spanning the gap. The CDR3 contains 14 residues. The CDR3 reads CASSPSRPNNEQFF. CDR3 coding DNA: TGTGCCAGCTCACCAAGTAGACCGAACAATGAGCAGTTCTTC.

J is TRBJ2-1 and V is TRBV7-9; 13 nucleotides agree with TRBD2. The CDR3 runs 14 residues. Per germline, CDR1 SEHNR and CDR2 FQNEAQ (reference sequence). V was pared by 4 bases and J by 7 bases, with 1 base of the junction left unmatched. The CDR3 loop is CASSWTSGRNEQFF. Here the CDR3 DNA reads TGTGCCAGCAGCTGGACTAGCGGGAGAAATGAGCAGTTCTTC.

Ten or more counts support this clonotype. The genes are TRBV4-2 and TRBJ1-3; no definite D call. V was pared by 2 bases and J by 0 bases, with 14 bases between. Looked up from germline, CDR1 is LGHNA and CDR2 is YNFKEQ. The CDR3 length is 17 residues. The CDR3 DNA follows: TGTGCCAGCAGCCAACCGATCACAACAAGCTCTGGAAACACCATATATTTT. Residues: CASSQPITTSSGNTIYF.

The chain is built from TRBV5-4 and TRBJ1-1; a weak D match, TRBD1 (5 bases). The length of the CDR3 is 14 residues. V lost 5 bases to trimming and J lost 10 bases, with 21 bases between them. CDR1 is SGHNT and CDR2 is YYREEE in the germline V gene (reference sequence). The CDR3 sequence: CASSPGTDHGRAFF. The CDR3 nucleotides are TGTGCCAGCAGTCCCGGGACTGACCATGGGAGAGCTTTCTTT.

This clonotype was counted many times. This chain links TRBV20-1 with TRBJ2-2; TRBD2 aligns across 7 bases. The CDR3 is 15 residues long. With V trimmed by 1 base and J by 5 bases, 7 bases remained unmatched. Per germline, CDR1 DFQATT and CDR2 SNEGSKA (reference sequence). In nucleotides, the CDR3 is TGCAGTGCTAGAGGTTCCTGGACTAGAACCGGGGAGCTGTTTTTT. This translates into CSARGSWTRTGELFF.

The V call is TRBV18, the J call TRBJ1-1; no definite D call. Deletions cut 1 base from V and 7 bases from J, with 7 bases between. The CDR3 totals 12 residues. Per the germline V gene, CDR1 is KGHSH and CDR2 is LQKENI. The CDR3 nucleotides read TGTGCCAGCTCACCACAGAGGGATGAAGCTTTCTTT. Amino acid sequence: CASSPQRDEAFF. The full variable domain, its missing parts supplied by reference TRBV18 and TRBJ1-1, is NAGVMQNPRHLVRRRGQEARLRCSPMKGHSHVYWYRQLPEEGLKFMVYLQKENIIDESGMPKERFSAEFPKEGPSILRIQQVVRGDSAAYFCASSPQRDEAFFGQGTRLTVV.

As for this clonotype: One end of the junction is discordant with germline, which a read error may explain. The rearrangement links TRBV5-1 to TRBJ1-1, with 7 bases fitting TRBD1. Looked up from germline, CDR1 is SGHRS and CDR2 is YFSETQ. The CDR3 length is 14 residues. The CDR3 is CASSPGQSNTDAFF. In nucleotides, the CDR3 is TGCGCCAGCAGCCCGGGACAGTCGAACACTGACGCTTTCTTT.

The chain joins TRBV28 to TRBJ2-7; 7 nucleotides agree with TRBD1. Trimming removed 2 bases from V and 0 bases from J; junction bases left unmatched: 4. From germline, CDR1 is MDHEN and CDR2 SYDVKM. The CDR3 contains 15 residues. For the CDR3, the DNA is TGTGCCAGCAGTTTAGTGGGACAGATCTCCTACGAGCAGTACTTC. Translating gives CASSLVGQISYEQYF.

This clonotype was detected a few times. The chain links TRBV4-3 to TRBJ2-4, with a possible D match to TRBD2 (5 bases). This CDR3 comprises 18 residues. The V gene lost 0 bases and the J gene lost 0 bases, with 15 bases spanning the gap. The germline V gene has CDR1 LGHNA and CDR2 YSLEER. The CDR3 bases are TGCGCCAGCAGCCAAGAGAATTGGACTCCTATAGCCAAAAACATTCAGTACTTC. Translating gives CASSQENWTPIAKNIQYF.

This clonotype was seen ten or more times. This chain joins TRBV15 and TRBJ2-1; D not resolved. Trimming pared 5 bases from V and 5 bases from J, leaving 10 bases between. This CDR3 has 13 residues. Per the germline V gene, CDR1 is LNHNV and CDR2 is YYDKDF (reference sequence). CDR3 coding DNA: TGTGCCACCAGCCGCCAGCCCCACAATGAGCAGTTCTTC. This codes for CATSRQPHNEQFF. The full variable domain, its missing parts supplied by reference TRBV15 and TRBJ2-1, is DAMVIQNPRYQVTQFGKPVTLSCSQTLNHNVMYWYQQKSSQAPKLLFHYYDKDFNNEADTPDNFQSRRPNTSFCFLDIRSPGLGDTAMYLCATSRQPHNEQFFGPGTRLTVL.

This clonotype has ten or more counts. The J gene is TRBJ2-5, the V gene TRBV20-1, with D possibly being TRBD1 (5 bases). The length of the CDR3 is 13 residues. CDR1 and CDR2 (germline): DFQATT, SNEGSKA (reference sequence). The V end lost 3 bases, the J end lost 2 bases, and 10 bases lay between the germline ends. DNA for the CDR3: TGCAGTGCTAGTCAGGGCCCTCAAGAGACCCAGTACTTC. Translating gives CSASQGPQETQYF.

This clonotype showed up just a few times. DNA for the CDR3: TGTGCCAGCAGCCAAGATTCTTGGGGAAACTATGGCTACACCTTC. This encodes CASSQDSWGNYGYTF. The gene calls are TRBV4-2 and TRBJ1-2; D ambiguous. The CDR3 has 15 amino acids. Trimming removed 0 bases from V and 2 bases from J, with 10 bases in between. Looked up from germline, CDR1 is LGHNA and CDR2 is YNFKEQ.

V gene TRBV27 combines with J gene TRBJ2-3; TRBD2 might be the D (6 bases). With 6 bases removed from V and 10 bases from J, the gap between germline ends came to 14 bases. Germline V lookup: CDR1 MNHEY, CDR2 SMNVEV (reference sequence). This CDR3 has 12 residues. The CDR3 reads CASREGPFAQYF. As DNA, the CDR3 is TGTGCCAGCAGGGAGGGACCGTTTGCGCAGTATTTT.

This clonotype was observed a few times. The chain carries TRBV20-1 and TRBJ2-1; 15 bases fit TRBD2. Germline CDR1 reads DFQATT; CDR2 reads SNEGSKA (reference sequence). The CDR3 is 19 amino acids. Trimming removed 0 bases from V and 5 bases from J; junction bases left unmatched: 11. CDR3 DNA: TGCAGTGCTAGAGATCCAAGGACTAGCGGGAGGGCCTATGACAATGAGCAGTTCTTC. Encoded protein: CSARDPRTSGRAYDNEQFF.

There are many counts of this clonotype. V gene TRBV27 combines with J gene TRBJ2-7; a possible D gene is TRBD1 (5 bases). Germline assignment: CDR1 MNHEY and CDR2 SMNVEV (reference sequence). Trimming left V 6 bases short and J 1 base short, with 13 bases between. The CDR3 is 14 amino acids. CDR3 in amino acids: CASRGVLASYEQYF. The CDR3 DNA reads TGTGCCAGCAGAGGGGTGCTGGCATCCTACGAGCAGTACTTC.

The chain joins TRBV4-2 to TRBJ1-5, with 10 positions matching TRBD1. The CDR3 is made up of 16 amino acids. Per the germline V gene, CDR1 is LGHNA and CDR2 is YNFKEQ. V was pared by 1 base and J by 6 bases, with 6 bases of the junction left unmatched. Here the CDR3 DNA reads TGTGCCAGCAGCCAAGTTTACGGGACAGGGGTTCAGCCCCAGCATTTT. This encodes CASSQVYGTGVQPQHF.

This clonotype was seen a few times. The rearrangement joins TRBV6-5 to TRBJ2-4; no clear D. This CDR3 has 14 residues. CDR1 is MNHEY and CDR2 is SVGAGI in the germline V gene. Deletions cut 3 bases from V and 0 bases from J, with 6 bases between. CDR3 sequence (DNA): TGTGCCAGCAGTTATAGCATAGCCAAAAACATTCAGTACTTC. This sequence encodes CASSYSIAKNIQYF.

This rearrangement joins TRBV12-3 or TRBV12-4 to TRBJ2-7; 10 bases fit TRBD1. The CDR3 covers 14 residues. V shed 4 bases and J 4 bases; nucleotides not matched to a gene: 4. The chain's CDR3 is CASSWTGGRYEQYF. In nucleotides, the CDR3 is TGTGCCAGCAGTTGGACAGGGGGGAGATACGAGCAGTACTTC.

In this sample, this clonotype turned up a few times. The CDR3 loop reads CASSLVALSETQYF. CDR3 in DNA: TGTGCCAGCAGCTTGGTCGCGCTCTCAGAGACCCAGTACTTC. The J gene is TRBJ2-5, the V gene TRBV5-5; D is unclear. V was shortened by 0 bases and J by 4 bases, with 10 bases between the two germline ends. This CDR3 has 14 amino acids. Germline V gene sequence: CDR1 SGHKS, CDR2 YYEKEE (reference sequence).

In this sample, this clonotype turned up many times. The chain carries TRBV29-1 and TRBJ1-4, with 10 positions matching TRBD1. This CDR3 contains 13 residues. Germline loops: CDR1 SQVTM, CDR2 ANQGSEA. V lost 4 bases and J lost 7; bases outside the gene matches: 3. The CDR3 reads CSVGQGASEKLFF. The CDR3 DNA reads as TGCAGCGTTGGACAGGGGGCGTCTGAAAAACTGTTTTTT.

This clonotype was picked up a small number of times. The chain links TRBV6-1 to TRBJ2-7; 10 nucleotides align to TRBD2. This CDR3 region has 15 residues. Germline V CDR1 and CDR2: MNHNS, SASEGT. V lost 5 bases to trimming and J lost 2 bases; unmatched junction nucleotides: 6. In DNA, the CDR3 is TGTGCCAGCAGTCGAAGTCTAGCGGGGGCCTACGAGCAGTACTTC. Residues: CASSRSLAGAYEQYF.

This clonotype was counted at least ten times. The chain couples TRBV29-1 to TRBJ2-5; D is uncertain. The ends were cut back, 6 bases at V and 3 bases at J, with 11 bases in the middle. Germline V lookup: CDR1 SQVTM, CDR2 ANQGSEA. This CDR3 is built from 12 residues. The CDR3 reads CSVMSAEETQYF. In DNA form, the CDR3 reads TGCAGCGTGATGTCGGCTGAAGAGACCCAGTACTTC.

At least ten counts were recorded for this clonotype. The chain has TRBV12-3 or TRBV12-4 and TRBJ2-1; D call uncertain. This CDR3 has 14 amino acids. V gave up 5 bases and J gave up 0 bases, with 8 bases separating them. The CDR3 loop is CASSLDGSYNEQFF. The CDR3 DNA sequence: TGTGCCAGCAGTCTGGACGGCTCCTACAATGAGCAGTTCTTC.

In this sample, this clonotype turned up a few times. Since a much larger clone is just one base distant, this may be a read error. The chain links TRBV7-9 to TRBJ1-3; D uncertain. The V and J ends lost 3 bases and 0 bases respectively, with 3 bases between them. Looked up from germline, CDR1 is SEHNR and CDR2 is FQNEAQ (reference sequence). CDR3 size: 13 residues. CDR3 region: CASSFDSGNTIYF. In DNA form, the CDR3 reads TGTGCCAGCAGCTTCGACTCTGGAAACACCATATATTTT.

This clonotype occurred a few times. The chain couples TRBV29-1 to TRBJ2-6; TRBD2 matches 7 bases. With V trimmed by 6 bases and J by 2 bases, 7 bases remained unmatched. There are 15 residues in the CDR3. Germline V CDR1 and CDR2: SQVTM, ANQGSEA. CDR3 in amino acids: CSVQGRAAGANVLTF. In DNA form, the CDR3 reads TGCAGCGTCCAAGGGAGGGCAGCTGGGGCCAACGTCCTGACTTTC.

This clonotype appeared many times. This chain joins TRBV29-1 and TRBJ2-3; 8 positions match TRBD2. In germline, CDR1 is SQVTM, CDR2 ANQGSEA. The ends lost 4 bases at V and 0 bases at J; junction bases unmatched: 6. The CDR3 contains 15 residues. The chain's CDR3 is CSVATSGASTDTQYF. CDR3 sequence (DNA): TGCAGCGTTGCCACTAGCGGCGCTAGCACAGATACGCAGTATTTT.

This clonotype showed up many times. The J gene is TRBJ2-7, the V gene TRBV12-3 or TRBV12-4; maybe TRBD1 (6 bases). V was trimmed by 6 bases and J by 3 bases, leaving 15 bases between them. The CDR3 runs to 14 residues. The CDR3 loop is CASRRAGQLYEQYF. Written as DNA, the CDR3 is TGTGCCAGCAGACGCGCCGGACAGCTCTACGAGCAGTACTTC.

This clonotype was observed a few times. V usage is TRBV20-1 and J usage is TRBJ2-7, with TRBD1 identical over 9 bases. Unmatched junction bases numbered 7, after V lost 5 bases and J lost 2 bases. This CDR3 spans 14 amino acids. Per the germline V gene, CDR1 is DFQATT and CDR2 is SNEGSKA (reference sequence). The CDR3, as DNA: TGCAGTGCTGGACAGGGGCAGAGGGCCTACGAGCAGTACTTC. It codes for CSAGQGQRAYEQYF.